Below are 22 T cell receptor beta chains sequenced from a single sample in a study of beta chain features in type 1 diabetes. Study-level results: Patients with Type 1 diabetes showed moderately but significantly shorter TCRB CDR3s in all four CD4+ subsets.

The antigens of these receptors remain unknown. Expressed TCRB transcripts got sequenced, as all isolated RNA was reverse transcribed. Method: immunoSEQ multiplex PCR; TCRdb's copy keeps in-frame clones and lacks some. The table shows 640,000 or so clones, with over 12% occurring only once. The specimen was naive CD4+ T cells from blood. Every receptor here comes from a man aged 18 to 35 with type 1 diabetes.

The chain uses TRBV9 and TRBJ2-2; D gene uncertain. The CDR3 is 16 residues long. In germline, CDR1 is SGDLS, CDR2 YYNGEE. V was shortened by 0 bases and J by 0 bases, with 9 bases between the two germline ends. CDR3 nucleotides: TGTGCCAGCAGCGTAGCCCTGTTCGCGAACACCGGGGAGCTGTTTTTT. This gives the protein CASSVALFANTGELFF.

This clone has only a few counts. At one end the junction does not follow the germline gene, possibly because of a read error. This chain connects TRBV7-7 to TRBJ2-2; D is unresolved. CDR1 and CDR2 from the germline V gene are SSHAT and FNYEAQ (reference sequence). CDR3 length: 17 amino acids. The CDR3 is CASSPKGLITNTGELFF. The CDR3 DNA sequence: TGTGCTAGCAGCCCCAAGGGCCTAATCACGAACACCGGGGAGCTGTTTTTT.

This clone was counted a few times. Distinct nucleotide sequences in the sample also encode this CDR3. The chain has TRBV28 and TRBJ2-7; D gene unclear. Per the germline V gene, CDR1 is MDHEN and CDR2 is SYDVKM. V lost 5 bases and J lost 2, with 7 bases in between. The CDR3 sequence is 12 residues long. CDR3 nucleotide sequence: TGTGCCAGCAGTCCTCTCGCCTACGAGCAGTACTTC. Protein: CASSPLAYEQYF.

This chain connects TRBV27 to TRBJ1-5; tentatively, D is TRBD1 (5 bases). The CDR3 covers 15 residues. Trimming took 6 bases from V and 3 from J, leaving 15 bases between them. Germline CDR1 MNHEY, CDR2 SMNVEV (reference sequence). CDR3: CASSPGTGDNQPQHF. CDR3 bases: TGTGCCAGCAGCCCTGGGACGGGCGACAATCAGCCCCAGCATTTT.

This clone was counted between two and nine times. The chain recombines TRBV19 with TRBJ1-6; TRBD1 is a possible D gene (5 bases). In germline, CDR1 is LNHDA, CDR2 SQIVND (reference sequence). The CDR3 length is 14 residues. Between the trimmed V and J ends, which lost 3 bases and 8 bases, there was a span of 11 bases. The CDR3 nucleotides read TGTGCCAGTAGTATTTGGGGGAAGGATTCACCCCTCCACTTT. It specifies CASSIWGKDSPLHF.

Concerning this clone: This same CDR3 is encoded by further DNA sequences in the sample. This sequence joins TRBV5-1 and TRBJ2-5; the D is unclear. Trimming took 1 base from V and 1 from J, leaving 5 bases between them. The germline V gene encodes CDR1 SGHRS and CDR2 YFSETQ. CDR3 length equals 13 residues. The CDR3 DNA is TGCGCCAGCAGCTTGTTGGGCCAAGAGACCCAGTACTTC. The encoded protein is CASSLLGQETQYF.

The CDR3 loop reads CASSLDRAGEQYF. DNA of the CDR3: TGTGCCAGCAGCTTAGACAGGGCGGGGGAGCAGTACTTC. The chain joins TRBV7-2 to TRBJ2-7; D tentatively fits TRBD1 or TRBD2 (6 bases each). Trimming took off 1 base at V and 7 bases at J, with 11 bases between the two ends. The CDR3 consists of 13 residues. Germline V gene data show CDR1 as SGHTA and CDR2 as FQGNSA.

CDR3 in DNA: TGCGCCAGCAGCCAATTTTTAGACAGGGGATCTGAAGCTTTCTTT. This sequence encodes CASSQFLDRGSEAFF. This rearrangement joins TRBV4-1 to TRBJ1-1; 8 bases agree with TRBD1. This CDR3 comprises 15 residues. V shed 2 bases, J shed 6 bases, and the junction held 8 bases outside the gene matches. Germline-derived CDR1 and CDR2 are MGHRA and YSYEKL.

The chain carries TRBV12-5 and TRBJ1-1; 7 bases agree with TRBD1. V trimming: 2 bases; J trimming: 7 bases; junction bases outside the gene matches: 10. This CDR3 spans 15 amino acids. Germline CDR1 LGHNT, CDR2 FRNRAP. As DNA, the CDR3 is TGTGCTAGTGGTTTGTTCCGGGACAGTTTAGGTGAAGCTTTCTTT. This translates into CASGLFRDSLGEAFF.

This chain links TRBV30 with TRBJ2-1, with 8 bases identical to TRBD1. This CDR3 comprises 14 residues. CDR1 is GTSNPN, CDR2 SVGIG, per germline (reference sequence). With V trimmed by 3 bases and J by 4 bases, 5 bases remained unmatched. For the CDR3, the DNA is TGTGCCTGGAGGGCACAGGGGGGATACAATGAGCAGTTCTTC. Amino acids: CAWRAQGGYNEQFF. The whole variable domain, filled in from reference TRBV30 and TRBJ2-1, reads SQTIHQWPATLVQPVGSPLSLECTVEGTSNPNLYWYRQAAGRGLQLLFYSVGIGQISSEVPQNLSASRPQDRQFILSSKKLLLSDSGFYLCAWRAQGGYNEQFFGPGTRLTVL.

J is TRBJ2-7 and V is TRBV15; 10 bases map to TRBD1. CDR1 is LNHNV and CDR2 is YYDKDF in the germline V gene (reference sequence). This CDR3 spans 16 amino acids. V trimming: 5 bases; J trimming: 3 bases; junction bases outside the gene matches: 10. In DNA, the CDR3 is TGTGCCACCAGCCGCGACCGGGACAGGGGTCTCTACGAGCAGTACTTC. Protein sequence: CATSRDRDRGLYEQYF.

This clone was recorded a few times. The chain recombines TRBV30 with TRBJ1-5; D not certain. This CDR3 is built from 14 residues. CDR1 is GTSNPN, CDR2 SVGIG, per germline (reference sequence). V lost 0 bases to trimming and J lost 5 bases, with 11 bases between them. CDR3 sequence reads: CAWSVRGGDQPQHF. The DNA of the CDR3 is TGTGCCTGGAGTGTACGGGGAGGAGATCAGCCCCAGCATTTT. Drawing the rest from reference TRBV30 and TRBJ1-5, the complete variable domain is SQTIHQWPATLVQPVGSPLSLECTVEGTSNPNLYWYRQAAGRGLQLLFYSVGIGQISSEVPQNLSASRPQDRQFILSSKKLLLSDSGFYLCAWSVRGGDQPQHFGDGTRLSIL.

This clone was found a few times. The chain is built from TRBV25-1 and TRBJ2-5, with TRBD2 matching 10 bases. Germline lookup yields CDR1 MGHDK and CDR2 SYGVNS. Unmatched junction bases numbered 4, after V lost 6 bases and J lost 3 bases. The CDR3 loop spans 14 amino acids. The CDR3 reads CASRKAGGEETQYF. The CDR3, as DNA: TGTGCCAGCAGGAAAGCGGGAGGGGAAGAGACCCAGTACTTC.

The table lists this clone with a few counts. The chain is built from TRBV4-3 and TRBJ2-5, with 11 bases matching TRBD2. The germline V gene has CDR1 LGHNA and CDR2 YSLEER. J was trimmed by 5 bases and V by 0 bases; bases with no gene match: 5. The CDR3 covers 16 residues. The DNA for the CDR3 is TGCGCCAGCAGCCAAGATCCCGCTAGCGGGGGGGAGACCCAGTACTTC. Amino acids: CASSQDPASGGETQYF.

The V and J genes are TRBV30 and TRBJ2-5; D not certain. This CDR3 is 11 amino acids long. Germline V gene lookup returns CDR1 GTSNPN and CDR2 SVGIG (reference sequence). The germline V and J ends were trimmed by 1 base and 5 bases, with 5 bases remaining between them. CDR3 coding DNA: TGTGCCTGGAGTGACTGGGAGACCCAGTACTTC. Translated: CAWSDWETQYF.

The rearrangement uses TRBV30 and TRBJ2-5, with 11 nucleotides matching TRBD1. Germline lookup yields CDR1 GTSNPN and CDR2 SVGIG (reference sequence). The CDR3 has 14 residues. V shed 0 bases, J shed 4 bases, and the junction held 1 base outside the gene matches. For the CDR3, the DNA is TGTGCCTGGAGTGTAGGGACAGGGGGAGAGACCCAGTACTTC. Its translation: CAWSVGTGGETQYF. Supplemented by reference TRBV30 and TRBJ2-5, the full variable domain reads SQTIHQWPATLVQPVGSPLSLECTVEGTSNPNLYWYRQAAGRGLQLLFYSVGIGQISSEVPQNLSASRPQDRQFILSSKKLLLSDSGFYLCAWSVGTGGETQYFGPGTRLLVL.

This clone has more than one count but fewer than ten. The chain is built from TRBV2 and TRBJ2-5, with D maybe TRBD1 (6 bases). Germline V gives CDR1 SNHLY, CDR2 FYNNEI. The V gene lost 0 bases and the J gene lost 2 bases, with 13 bases spanning the gap. The length of the CDR3 is 16 residues. In nucleotides, the CDR3 is TGTGCCAGCAGTGAAGCGGGGCGGACAGTTCAAGAGACCCAGTACTTC. It translates to CASSEAGRTVQETQYF.

There are a few counts of this clone. This rearrangement joins TRBV30 to TRBJ1-5; the D gene is possibly TRBD1 (5 bases). The CDR3 runs 13 residues. Germline lookup yields CDR1 GTSNPN and CDR2 SVGIG (reference sequence). V dropped 2 bases and J dropped 4 bases, with 9 bases sitting between them. The CDR3 nucleotides are TGTGCCTGGAGTCGGGACGAGAATCAGCCCCAGCATTTT. This translates into CAWSRDENQPQHF.

The chain joins TRBV7-2 to TRBJ2-1, with 7 bases identical to TRBD2. After removal of 6 bases from V and 7 bases from J, the junction contained 6 bases not matched to a gene. Germline lookup yields CDR1 SGHTA and CDR2 FQGNSA. This CDR3 is built from 13 residues. CDR3 bases: TGTGCCAGCAGATCTCCGGGGGGTAATGAGCAGTTCTTC. Translated, it gives CASRSPGGNEQFF.

This chain uses TRBV5-1 with TRBJ2-5, with a possible D match to TRBD1 (6 bases). The germline V gene has CDR1 SGHRS and CDR2 YFSETQ. The V and J ends lost 4 bases and 2 bases respectively, with 15 bases between them. The CDR3 extends over 15 amino acids. CDR3 region: CASSVGTKPQETQYF. The DNA for the CDR3 is TGCGCCAGCAGCGTCGGGACAAAACCTCAAGAGACCCAGTACTTC. Full variable domain (rest looked up from reference TRBV5-1 and TRBJ2-5): KAGVTQTPRYLIKTRGQQVTLSCSPISGHRSVSWYQQTPGQGLQFLFEYFSETQRNKGNFPGRFSGRQFSNSRSEMNVSTLELGDSALYLCASSVGTKPQETQYFGPGTRLLVL.

This clone was counted between two and nine times. The chain joins TRBV30 to TRBJ1-6, with TRBD1 as a possible D gene (5 bases). Germline loops: CDR1 GTSNPN, CDR2 SVGIG (reference sequence). The CDR3 is 14 residues long. Trimming shortened V by 2 bases and J by 8 bases, and 13 bases separated the two germline ends. The CDR3: CAWSQGYIDSPLHF. CDR3 coding DNA: TGTGCCTGGAGTCAGGGATATATCGATTCACCCCTCCACTTT. The full variable domain, in which reference TRBV30 and TRBJ1-6 provide the parts outside the CDR3, is SQTIHQWPATLVQPVGSPLSLECTVEGTSNPNLYWYRQAAGRGLQLLFYSVGIGQISSEVPQNLSASRPQDRQFILSSKKLLLSDSGFYLCAWSQGYIDSPLHFGNGTRLTVT.

This chain joins TRBV5-4 and TRBJ2-7, with 7 bases that match TRBD1. The length of the CDR3 is 13 residues. With 4 bases clipped from V and 3 bases from J, the junction kept 4 bases outside the gene matches. Germline CDR1 and CDR2: SGHNT and YYREEE (reference sequence). The chain's CDR3 is CASSMGQRYEQYF. The CDR3 DNA sequence: TGTGCCAGCAGCATGGGACAGCGCTACGAGCAGTACTTC.